Presented here are 19 T cell receptor beta chains from one specimen sequenced in a study of response to subunit inactivated influenza vaccine. TCRdb re-called the RT-PCR reads through MiXCR, storing one row per CDR3 protein. The data contain 610,000 or so distinct CDR3 sequences, approximately 15% of them singletons. The input for sequencing was PBMCs from blood, taken approximately 12 days after vaccination. The receptors here all came from a man in his fifties or sixties who received an inactivated influenza vaccine.

This clonotype was seen at least ten times. The V gene is TRBV7-2, the J gene TRBJ2-5, with 7 nucleotides matching TRBD1. With 3 bases clipped from V and 5 bases from J, the junction kept 3 bases outside the gene matches. Germline CDR1 and CDR2: SGHTA and FQGNSA. The CDR3 extends over 13 amino acids. The CDR3 sequence is CASSFDRAETQYF. The CDR3 DNA reads as TGTGCCAGCAGCTTCGACAGGGCGGAGACCCAGTACTTC. Full variable domain (remainder filled in from reference TRBV7-2 and TRBJ2-5): GAGVSQSPSNKVTEKGKDVELRCDPISGHTALYWYRQSLGQGLEFLIYFQGNSAPDKSGLPSDRFSAERTGGSVSTLTIQRTQQEDSAVYLCASSFDRAETQYFGPGTRLLVL.

The chain is built from TRBV6-1 and TRBJ2-3; 8 positions agree with TRBD1. Germline CDR1 and CDR2: MNHNS and SASEGT. The CDR3 is 15 residues long. J lost 1 base, V lost 6 bases, and 6 bases had no gene match. The CDR3 DNA sequence: TGTGCCAGCAGGATAGGGACAGGTCGCACAGATACGCAGTATTTT. Translated: CASRIGTGRTDTQYF.

This chain links TRBV7-2 with TRBJ1-1; TRBD1 matches at 8 bases. The CDR3 length is 15 residues. Per the germline V gene, CDR1 is SGHTA and CDR2 is FQGNSA. Germline trimming cut 8 bases from V and 1 base from J; bases unmatched to any gene: 9. CDR3 protein: CASGRTGGGNTEAFF. In nucleotides, the CDR3 is TGTGCCAGCGGGCGTACAGGGGGGGGGAACACTGAAGCTTTCTTT.

The CDR3 here is CAISTGLPPRYEQYF. The DNA of the CDR3 is TGTGCCATCAGTACTGGACTCCCGCCTAGGTACGAGCAGTACTTC. The V gene is TRBV10-3, the J gene TRBJ2-7, with D possibly being TRBD2 (5 bases). The length of the CDR3 is 15 residues. V lost 5 bases to trimming and J lost 4 bases, with 18 bases between them. CDR1 ENHRY and CDR2 SYGVKD come from the germline V gene.

This clonotype has more than one count but fewer than ten. The V call is TRBV5-1, the J call TRBJ2-1, with D perhaps given as TRBD1 or TRBD2 (5 bases each). The V gene lost 6 bases and the J gene lost 4 bases, with 14 bases spanning the gap. This CDR3 has 14 amino acids. Germline CDR1 and CDR2: SGHRS and YFSETQ. The CDR3 DNA sequence: TGCGCCAGCACTAAGGGACCCCCATACAATGAGCAGTTCTTC. This translates into CASTKGPPYNEQFF. Combining the CDR3 with reference TRBV5-1 and TRBJ2-1 gives the whole variable domain KAGVTQTPRYLIKTRGQQVTLSCSPISGHRSVSWYQQTPGQGLQFLFEYFSETQRNKGNFPGRFSGRQFSNSRSEMNVSTLELGDSALYLCASTKGPPYNEQFFGPGTRLTVL.

This clonotype was found a few times. The rearrangement joins TRBV6-1 to TRBJ2-2, with 8 bases matching TRBD1. Trimming at V came to 3 bases and at J to 6 bases, leaving 3 bases not matched to a gene. Germline V lookup: CDR1 MNHNS, CDR2 SASEGT. The CDR3 runs to 14 residues. CDR3 sequence reads: CASSDQGAAGELFF. In DNA form, the CDR3 reads TGTGCCAGCAGTGATCAGGGGGCGGCCGGGGAGCTGTTTTTT.

This sequence joins TRBV9 and TRBJ2-1, with 8 bases matching TRBD1. From germline, CDR1 is SGDLS and CDR2 YYNGEE. This CDR3 is 16 amino acids long. The J segment lost 0 bases and the V segment lost 4 bases, leaving 6 bases of the junction unmatched. The CDR3 region is CASSPRTGSSYNEQFF. CDR3 sequence (DNA): TGTGCCAGCAGCCCCCGGACAGGGAGCTCCTACAATGAGCAGTTCTTC.

This clonotype was detected only a few times. V gene TRBV5-1 combines with J gene TRBJ2-4; unclear D gene. Germline assignment: CDR1 SGHRS and CDR2 YFSETQ. V dropped 0 bases and J dropped 3 bases, with 10 bases sitting between them. This CDR3 is built from 15 residues. The DNA of the CDR3 is TGCGCCAGCAGCTTGGCCCTAACCGGCAAAAACATTCAGTACTTC. Translated, it gives CASSLALTGKNIQYF.

The rearrangement uses TRBV9 and TRBJ2-3; 7 bases are a match to TRBD2. Germline assignment: CDR1 SGDLS and CDR2 YYNGEE. V lost 2 bases and J lost 4; bases outside the gene matches: 7. The CDR3 covers 15 residues. Here the CDR3 DNA reads TGTGCCAGCAGCGTCCGGGACTACCACGCAGATACGCAGTATTTT. Translating it yields CASSVRDYHADTQYF.

There are many counts of this clonotype. V gene TRBV29-1 combines with J gene TRBJ2-5; TRBD1 matches 8 bases. The CDR3 sequence is 13 residues long. V shed 6 bases and J 4 bases; nucleotides not matched to a gene: 7. Germline V gives CDR1 SQVTM, CDR2 ANQGSEA. In DNA, the CDR3 is TGCAGCGTGACTTGGACAGGGAGAGAGACCCAGTACTTC. This encodes CSVTWTGRETQYF.

The rearrangement joins TRBV6-2 or TRBV6-3 to TRBJ1-1; D is ambiguous. The CDR3 is made up of 13 amino acids. V lost 2 bases, J lost 3 bases, and 7 bases lay in between. Germline-derived CDR1 and CDR2 are MNHEY and SVGEGT. The DNA for the CDR3 is TGTGCCAGCAGTTACCGAAGACACACTGAAGCTTTCTTT. Translating gives CASSYRRHTEAFF.

A few counts support this clonotype. With a much larger clone just one base away, this may be a read error. The chain carries TRBV7-9 and TRBJ1-6; no firm D call. Trimming stripped 5 bases from V and 6 bases from J, with 11 bases between. Looked up from germline, CDR1 is SEHNR and CDR2 is FQNEAQ (reference sequence). The CDR3 covers 14 residues. The CDR3 region has the DNA TGTGCCAGCAGCCCCGGACGGGTTAATTCACCCCTCCACTTT. Encoded protein: CASSPGRVNSPLHF.

This clonotype was seen many times. V usage is TRBV7-9 and J usage is TRBJ2-5; the D gene is possibly TRBD1 (7 bases). CDR1 SEHNR and CDR2 FQNEAQ come from the germline V gene (reference sequence). The CDR3 totals 14 residues. Trimming took off 5 bases at V and 4 bases at J, with 14 bases between the two ends. In nucleotides, the CDR3 is TGTGCCAGCAGCAAGAGACAGGGAGGAGAGACCCAGTACTTC. Its protein product is CASSKRQGGETQYF.

The rearrangement joins TRBV5-1 to TRBJ2-2; 12 bases are shared with TRBD2. CDR1 is SGHRS, CDR2 YFSETQ, per germline. This CDR3 region has 16 residues. The V segment lost 2 bases and the J segment 5 bases; nucleotides outside the gene matches: 4. CDR3 nucleotide sequence: TGCGCCAGCAGCTTAAGACTAGCGGGAGAGACCGGGGAGCTGTTTTTT. Amino acids: CASSLRLAGETGELFF. Combining the CDR3 with reference TRBV5-1 and TRBJ2-2 gives the whole variable domain KAGVTQTPRYLIKTRGQQVTLSCSPISGHRSVSWYQQTPGQGLQFLFEYFSETQRNKGNFPGRFSGRQFSNSRSEMNVSTLELGDSALYLCASSLRLAGETGELFFGEGSRLTVL.

This clonotype has a count of ten or more. This chain joins TRBV30 and TRBJ2-3; D perhaps matches TRBD1 (5 bases). CDR1 GTSNPN and CDR2 SVGIG come from the germline V gene (reference sequence). This CDR3 has 12 residues. Trimming stripped 5 bases from V and 0 bases from J, with 6 bases between. The CDR3 coding sequence is TGTGCCTGGGACAGTAGCACAGATACGCAGTATTTT. Its protein is CAWDSSTDTQYF.

This clonotype has just a few counts. The chain couples TRBV12-3 or TRBV12-4 to TRBJ2-3; 7 bases are a match to TRBD1. The CDR3 totals 15 residues. J was trimmed by 5 bases and V by 8 bases; bases with no gene match: 13. CDR3 loop: CASGFSDRVGDTQYF. In nucleotides, the CDR3 is TGTGCCAGCGGATTTTCCGACAGGGTTGGAGATACGCAGTATTTT.

The chain combines TRBV20-1 with TRBJ1-2; 8 nucleotides align to TRBD1. CDR1 DFQATT and CDR2 SNEGSKA come from the germline V gene (reference sequence). The CDR3 consists of 15 residues. After removal of 5 bases from V and 0 bases from J, the junction contained 8 bases not matched to a gene. CDR3 sequence reads: CSASTGAKANYGYTF. The CDR3 DNA reads as TGCAGTGCTTCGACAGGGGCGAAAGCTAACTATGGCTACACCTTC.

This clonotype has a count of ten or more. The chain carries TRBV3-1 and TRBJ2-7; TRBD2 matches 7 bases. Germline assignment: CDR1 LGHDT and CDR2 YNNKEL (reference sequence). Unmatched junction bases numbered 12, after V lost 4 bases and J lost 3 bases. CDR3 length equals 16 residues. This CDR3 is CASSLSTGGSHYEQYF. CDR3 DNA sequence: TGTGCCAGCAGCCTCTCTACGGGAGGTTCCCACTACGAGCAGTACTTC.

The rearrangement links TRBV15 to TRBJ2-1; TRBD2 might be the D (6 bases). Germline values: CDR1 LNHNV, CDR2 YYDKDF (reference sequence). V gave up 2 bases and J gave up 5 bases, with 10 bases separating them. The CDR3 loop spans 14 amino acids. CDR3 DNA: TGTGCCACCAGCAGATTGGGGGGAGACAATGAGCAGTTCTTC. It translates to CATSRLGGDNEQFF.